Presented here are 10 T cell receptor beta chains from one specimen sequenced in a study of blood T cell repertoires in COVID-19. The repertoire was sequenced with immunoSEQ multiplex PCR; TCRdb's copy has only in-frame clones and lacks some. The table records 68,000 or so clones, 79% of them present only once. The sample consisted of peripheral blood. All receptors derive from a human donor in a cohort sampled during active COVID-19.

This clone was seen once. The J gene is TRBJ1-5, the V gene TRBV6-5, with TRBD1 as a possible D gene (5 bases). The CDR3 is 13 amino acids. Per germline, CDR1 MNHEY and CDR2 SVGAGI. V lost 11 bases, J lost 6 bases, and 17 bases lay in between. CDR3 in DNA: TGTGCCTCAGGATGGGGGGAGAGTCAGCCCCAGCATTTT. Translation gives CASGWGESQPQHF.

The chain is built from TRBV19 and TRBJ2-7; 8 nucleotides match TRBD1. CDR3 size: 14 residues. V lost 5 bases and J lost 0; bases outside the gene matches: 3. From germline, CDR1 is LNHDA and CDR2 SQIVND (reference sequence). In nucleotides, the CDR3 is TGTGCCAGTAGTGGGACAGGTCGCTCCTACGAGCAGTACTTC. Translated, it gives CASSGTGRSYEQYF.

This clone was observed a few times. One end of the junction does not line up with germline, which may come from a read error. This chain links TRBV7-7 with TRBJ2-2, with TRBD2 identical over 11 bases. Germline lookup yields CDR1 SSHAT and CDR2 FNYEAQ (reference sequence). CDR3 size: 15 residues. DNA of the CDR3: TGTGCTAGCAGCTCCGTTAGCGGGAGGGTCGGGGAGCTGTTTTTT. This codes for CASSSVSGRVGELFF.

The J gene is TRBJ2-5, the V gene TRBV7-6; 8 positions agree with TRBD2. This CDR3 contains 16 residues. The V segment lost 1 base and the J segment 3 bases; nucleotides outside the gene matches: 7. Per germline, CDR1 SGHVS and CDR2 FNYEAQ. The CDR3 DNA sequence: TGTGCCAGCAGCTTAGATTGGCGGGGGGCAGAAGAGACCCAGTACTTC. Translated: CASSLDWRGAEETQYF. Full variable domain (rest looked up from reference TRBV7-6 and TRBJ2-5): GAGVSQSPRYKVTKRGQDVALRCDPISGHVSLYWYRQALGQGPEFLTYFNYEAQQDKSGLPNDRFSAERPEGSISTLTIQRTEQRDSAMYRCASSLDWRGAEETQYFGPGTRLLVL.

The genes are TRBV3-1 (or the pseudogene TRBV3-2) and TRBJ1-6; a weak D match, TRBD1 (5 bases). This CDR3 is 18 amino acids long. Deletions cut 0 bases from V and 9 bases from J, with 21 bases between. Germline-derived CDR1 and CDR2 are LGHDT and YNNKEL (reference sequence). The CDR3 sequence is CASSQDPLGALIPSPLHF. CDR3 nucleotide sequence: TGTGCCAGCAGCCAAGATCCCCTAGGGGCGTTAATCCCTTCACCCCTCCACTTT.

This chain joins TRBV28 and TRBJ2-3; 7 bases are shared with TRBD1. The CDR3 has 14 residues. V gave up 8 bases and J gave up 2 bases; unmatched junction bases: 7. Germline V CDR1 and CDR2: MDHEN, SYDVKM. CDR3 sequence (DNA): TGTGCCAGCCAGCCGGGACAGCACACAGATACGCAGTATTTT. As protein: CASQPGQHTDTQYF.

The chain uses TRBV10-3 and TRBJ2-1; 8 bases align to TRBD2. The germline gives CDR1 ENHRY, CDR2 SYGVKD. Trimming at V came to 7 bases and at J to 6 bases, leaving 14 bases not matched to a gene. The CDR3 is 16 residues long. The CDR3 region is CAIKLRTSGRSNEQFF. The CDR3 DNA follows: TGTGCCATCAAATTGAGAACTAGCGGAAGATCCAATGAGCAGTTCTTC.

This chain uses TRBV5-1 with TRBJ2-6; TRBD2 is a possible D gene (5 bases). The CDR3 loop spans 15 amino acids. V dropped 4 bases and J dropped 3 bases, with 11 bases sitting between them. Germline V CDR1 and CDR2: SGHRS, YFSETQ. The CDR3 reads CASSEKGSGANVLTF. As DNA, the CDR3 is TGCGCCAGCAGCGAGAAAGGGAGTGGGGCCAACGTCCTGACTTTC.

This chain links TRBV4-3 with TRBJ2-7; possibly TRBD2 for D (6 bases). CDR3 length: 15 residues. Germline-derived CDR1 and CDR2 are LGHNA and YSLEER. The V end was cut by 0 bases, the J end by 0 bases, with 9 bases between. CDR3 coding DNA: TGCGCCAGCAGCCAAGACCCGACTAGCTCCTACGAGCAGTACTTC. This sequence encodes CASSQDPTSSYEQYF.

CDR3 nucleotides: TGTGCCACCTCAAGTGGTAGCGGCCCTTACAATGAGCAGTTCTTC. Its protein product is CATSSGSGPYNEQFF. The V and J genes are TRBV25-1 and TRBJ2-1; the D gene is possibly TRBD2 (6 bases). With 10 bases removed from V and 4 bases from J, the gap between germline ends came to 20 bases. CDR1 MGHDK and CDR2 SYGVNS come from the germline V gene. The CDR3 is 15 residues long.